This TCR beta chain comes out of a study of cytotoxic CD8 clonotypes in ibrutinib-treated CLL. Study details: Response sampling came at median around 12 months of treatment, ranging about 6 to 36 months.

Using immunoSEQ multiplex PCR, the repertoire was profiled, and TCRdb retains in-frame clones only, with some absent. The sample carries roughly 300,000 clones, 70% to 80% recorded once. The CDR3 covers 14 residues. J was trimmed by 6 bases and V by 4 bases; bases with no gene match: 5. Germline-derived CDR1 and CDR2 are MDHEN and SYDVKM. This sequence originates from a human donor with chronic lymphocytic leukemia. This chain links TRBV28 with TRBJ2-1; 8 bases map to TRBD2. The specimen was PBMCs, collected at disease progression, from a patient treated with ibrutinib. Here the CDR3 reads CASSWRTSFNEQFF. As DNA, the CDR3 is TGTGCCAGCAGTTGGCGGACTAGCTTCAATGAGCAGTTCTTC.